These 18 T cell receptor beta chains came from one sample sequenced in a study of a mutant IDH1 vaccine in newly diagnosed glioma. These receptors have no known antigen. TCRdb's copy holds only in-frame clones and misses some; the assay was immunoSEQ multiplex PCR. Of 11,000 or so clones listed, roughly 84% were seen once; the top ten hold 4.5% to 7.5%. This sample's time point: week 5, during vaccination. Each vaccine dose was 300 ug of mutant IDH1 20-mer peptide, with topical imiquimod. The sequencing used PBMCs, collected from a glioma patient whose treatment included an IDH1 peptide vaccine. All receptors come from a woman between 40 and 55 years old with glioma. Some clones in this sample may be carry-over from other donors' samples.

The chain has TRBV19 and TRBJ1-5; tentative D call: TRBD1 (6 bases). Germline CDR1 LNHDA, CDR2 SQIVND (reference sequence). This CDR3 is built from 11 residues. Trimming shortened V by 8 bases and J by 9 bases, and 11 bases separated the two germline ends. CDR3 in amino acids: CASEQGGPQHF. In DNA, the CDR3 is TGTGCCAGTGAACAGGGCGGGCCCCAGCATTTT.

In its sample, this clone was seen once. This chain joins TRBV7-9 and TRBJ1-4, with TRBD1 matching over 7 bases. The CDR3 sequence is 15 residues long. With 5 bases clipped from V and 4 bases from J, the junction kept 7 bases outside the gene matches. CDR1 is SEHNR, CDR2 FQNEAQ, per germline (reference sequence). Written as DNA, the CDR3 is TGTGCCAGCAGCGGGGCAGGGGGGTTTAATGAAAAACTGTTTTTT. As protein: CASSGAGGFNEKLFF.

This clone was detected once. V gene TRBV5-1 combines with J gene TRBJ1-2, with D unclear. Germline CDR1 SGHRS, CDR2 YFSETQ. V lost 5 bases, J lost 5 bases, and 19 bases lay in between. This CDR3 comprises 15 residues. This CDR3 is CASRPEGNLPYGYTF. CDR3 DNA: TGCGCCAGCAGGCCGGAGGGTAATTTACCTTATGGCTACACCTTC.

The V gene is TRBV30, the J gene TRBJ1-1; TRBD1 might be the D (5 bases). Germline lookup yields CDR1 GTSNPN and CDR2 SVGIG (reference sequence). The CDR3 runs 13 residues. The germline V and J ends were trimmed by 4 bases and 4 bases, with 13 bases remaining between them. DNA for the CDR3: TGTGCCTGGACCCAGGGACCAGGCACTGAAGCTTTCTTT. It is translated as CAWTQGPGTEAFF.

This rearrangement joins TRBV6-6 to TRBJ1-5, with TRBD1 as a possible D gene (6 bases). The germline CDR1 and CDR2 sequences are MNHNY and SVGAGI (reference sequence). V lost 5 bases and J lost 3, with 14 bases in between. The CDR3 runs to 15 residues. The CDR3 here is CASSREGVINQPQHF. The CDR3 DNA is TGTGCCAGCAGTCGGGAGGGGGTAATCAATCAGCCCCAGCATTTT.

The V and J genes are TRBV30 and TRBJ1-2; TRBD1 matches 9 bases. The V gene's germline CDR1 is GTSNPN and CDR2 SVGIG (reference sequence). This CDR3 contains 13 residues. Losses at the gene ends were 5 bases for V and 8 bases for J; bases not matched to a gene: 9. CDR3 nucleotide sequence: TGTGCCTGGTCCGACTTGACAGGGGGAGGCTACACCTTC. Residues: CAWSDLTGGGYTF.

This clone was counted only a few times. The chain joins TRBV5-4 to TRBJ2-7; possibly TRBD1 for D (6 bases). V was trimmed by 4 bases and J by 5 bases, leaving 16 bases between them. This CDR3 comprises 14 residues. Germline V gene sequence: CDR1 SGHNT, CDR2 YYREEE (reference sequence). CDR3 nucleotide sequence: TGTGCCAGCAGCGGCGCCGGGACACTGGACGAGCAGTACTTC. This sequence encodes CASSGAGTLDEQYF.

The gene calls are TRBV27 and TRBJ2-7, with 9 bases lining up with TRBD2. V shed 6 bases and J 12 bases; nucleotides not matched to a gene: 12. The CDR3 extends over 13 amino acids. The V gene's germline CDR1 is MNHEY and CDR2 SMNVEV (reference sequence). The CDR3 DNA sequence: TGTGCCAGCAGAAATGCCGGGACTAGCCGTTTGTACTTC. This gives the protein CASRNAGTSRLYF.

The chain joins TRBV15 to TRBJ2-2, with TRBD1 as a possible D gene (6 bases). The V gene's germline CDR1 is LNHNV and CDR2 YYDKDF (reference sequence). The germline V and J ends were trimmed by 0 bases and 6 bases, with 11 bases remaining between them. The CDR3 spans 15 residues. In DNA form, the CDR3 reads TGTGCCACCAGCAGAGAACAGGGATTCCCCGGGGAGCTGTTTTTT. Residues: CATSREQGFPGELFF.

In its sample, this clone ranks as medium-sized. This chain joins TRBV10-3 and TRBJ2-1; D uncertain. V lost 0 bases and J lost 7, with 10 bases in between. Germline loops: CDR1 ENHRY, CDR2 SYGVKD. The CDR3 has 14 amino acids. This CDR3 is CAISESEEGNEQFF. The CDR3 DNA reads as TGTGCCATCAGTGAGTCGGAAGAAGGAAATGAGCAGTTCTTC.

The rearrangement uses TRBV6-1 and TRBJ1-2; 12 bases match TRBD1. The V and J ends lost 2 bases and 4 bases, in that order; junction bases with no gene match: 5. The CDR3 is 16 amino acids. Germline V gives CDR1 MNHNS, CDR2 SASEGT. This CDR3 is CASSEPGTGGGYGYTF. Written as DNA, the CDR3 is TGTGCCAGCAGTGAACCCGGGACAGGGGGCGGCTATGGCTACACCTTC.

The chain recombines TRBV29-1 with TRBJ2-3, with D perhaps TRBD1 or TRBD2 (5 bases each). V lost 0 bases and J 9 bases, leaving 10 bases between the germline ends. The CDR3 extends over 12 amino acids. CDR1 is SQVTM, CDR2 ANQGSEA, per germline. CDR3: CSVEDGASTQYF. The CDR3 nucleotides read TGCAGCGTTGAAGACGGGGCGTCGACGCAGTATTTT.

The chain joins TRBV6-1 to TRBJ1-1, with 7 bases lining up with TRBD1. The V and J ends lost 0 bases and 3 bases, in that order; junction bases with no gene match: 4. The length of the CDR3 is 15 residues. CDR1 MNHNS and CDR2 SASEGT come from the germline V gene. The CDR3: CASSEAQGGYTEAFF. CDR3 nucleotide sequence: TGTGCCAGCAGTGAAGCGCAGGGGGGGTACACTGAAGCTTTCTTT.

This clone appeared once. The V gene is TRBV27, the J gene TRBJ2-7; D uncertain. V lost 4 bases and J lost 2, with 6 bases in between. The germline V gene encodes CDR1 MNHEY and CDR2 SMNVEV (reference sequence). There are 12 residues in the CDR3. CDR3 sequence (DNA): TGTGCCAGCAGTTCCGGGCCCTACGAGCAGTACTTC. The encoded protein is CASSSGPYEQYF.

CDR3 sequence reads: CASSWWGENEKLFF. As DNA, the CDR3 is TGCGCCAGCAGCTGGTGGGGGGAAAATGAAAAACTGTTTTTT. The J gene is TRBJ1-4, the V gene TRBV5-1, with D perhaps TRBD1 (5 bases). The CDR3 runs 14 residues. Germline CDR1 reads SGHRS; CDR2 reads YFSETQ. V gave up 3 bases and J gave up 5 bases, with 11 bases separating them. Combining the CDR3 with reference TRBV5-1 and TRBJ1-4 gives the whole variable domain KAGVTQTPRYLIKTRGQQVTLSCSPISGHRSVSWYQQTPGQGLQFLFEYFSETQRNKGNFPGRFSGRQFSNSRSEMNVSTLELGDSALYLCASSWWGENEKLFFGSGTQLSVL.

The chain carries TRBV29-1 and TRBJ2-1, with 13 bases identical to TRBD2. The CDR3 has 15 amino acids. V was pared by 3 bases and J by 6 bases, with 5 bases of the junction left unmatched. Per the germline V gene, CDR1 is SQVTM and CDR2 is ANQGSEA. CDR3 in amino acids: CSVEPTSGRSNEQFF. For the CDR3, the DNA is TGCAGCGTTGAGCCGACTAGCGGGAGGTCCAATGAGCAGTTCTTC.

V is TRBV5-1 and J is TRBJ2-1; D is possibly TRBD1 or TRBD2 (5 bases each). Per germline, CDR1 SGHRS and CDR2 YFSETQ. The CDR3 sequence is 12 residues long. Trimming removed 4 bases from V and 9 bases from J, with 11 bases in between. In nucleotides, the CDR3 is TGCGCCAGCAGCAAGGGACCACTTGAGCAGTTCTTC. It yields the protein CASSKGPLEQFF.

The gene calls are TRBV7-2 and TRBJ2-7; 10 bases fit TRBD2. Trimming at V came to 4 bases and at J to 5 bases, leaving 8 bases not matched to a gene. Germline CDR1 and CDR2: SGHTA and FQGNSA. The CDR3 is made up of 15 amino acids. CDR3 DNA: TGTGCCAGCAGCTACACAGCGGGGGGGCCGCACGAGCAGTACTTC. Protein sequence: CASSYTAGGPHEQYF. Variable domain in full (rest from reference TRBV7-2 and TRBJ2-7): GAGVSQSPSNKVTEKGKDVELRCDPISGHTALYWYRQSLGQGLEFLIYFQGNSAPDKSGLPSDRFSAERTGGSVSTLTIQRTQQEDSAVYLCASSYTAGGPHEQYFGPGTRLTVT.